The sample holds a few counts of the clone carrying this T cell receptor beta chain. As yet, its antigen is unknown. A junction end diverges from the germline sequence, so it may reflect a read error. No cell sorting was done before RNA was extracted from the tissue. These data originate in a study of tumor and adjacent non-tumor tissue in lung cancer. Study-level points and caveats: Normal lung showed higher cumulative top 100 clone frequency than tumor.

There are 13 residues in the CDR3. Germline V gene data show CDR1 as SGHAT and CDR2 as FQNNGV. Three rounds of nested PCR, following a modified ARM-PCR protocol, produced the TCRbeta library. Via MiXCR, TCRdb re-called the multiplex PCR reads, giving one row per CDR3 protein. The data contain around 210,000 distinct CDR3 sequences, about 76% of them seen just once; the ten biggest clones take up 20% to 25%. The gene calls are TRBV11-2 and TRBJ2-5; a possible D gene is TRBD2 (5 bases). Sequenced input: lung tumor tissue. The clonotype originates from a man in his sixties with non-small cell lung cancer. Here the CDR3 reads CASSSTGQETQYF. DNA of the CDR3: TGTGCAAGCAGCTCTACGGGGCAAGAGACCCAGTACTTC.